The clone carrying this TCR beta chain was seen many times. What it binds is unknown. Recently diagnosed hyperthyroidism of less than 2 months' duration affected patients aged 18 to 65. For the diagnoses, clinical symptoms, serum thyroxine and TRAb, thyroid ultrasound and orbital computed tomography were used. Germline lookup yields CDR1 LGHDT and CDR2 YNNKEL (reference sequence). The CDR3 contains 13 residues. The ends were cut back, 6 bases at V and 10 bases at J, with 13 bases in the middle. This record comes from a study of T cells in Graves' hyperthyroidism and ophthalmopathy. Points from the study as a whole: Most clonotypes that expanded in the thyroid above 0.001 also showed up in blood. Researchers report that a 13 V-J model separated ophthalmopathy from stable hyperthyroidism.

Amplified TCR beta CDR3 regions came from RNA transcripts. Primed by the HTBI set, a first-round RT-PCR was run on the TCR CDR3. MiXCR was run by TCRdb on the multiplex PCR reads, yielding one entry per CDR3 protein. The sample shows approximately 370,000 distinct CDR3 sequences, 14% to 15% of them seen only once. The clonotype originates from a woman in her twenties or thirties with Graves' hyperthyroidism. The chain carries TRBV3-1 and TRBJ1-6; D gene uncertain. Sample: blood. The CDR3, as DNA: TGTGCCAGCAGACCTACGGGAGGGTCACCCCTCCACTTT. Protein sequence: CASRPTGGSPLHF.